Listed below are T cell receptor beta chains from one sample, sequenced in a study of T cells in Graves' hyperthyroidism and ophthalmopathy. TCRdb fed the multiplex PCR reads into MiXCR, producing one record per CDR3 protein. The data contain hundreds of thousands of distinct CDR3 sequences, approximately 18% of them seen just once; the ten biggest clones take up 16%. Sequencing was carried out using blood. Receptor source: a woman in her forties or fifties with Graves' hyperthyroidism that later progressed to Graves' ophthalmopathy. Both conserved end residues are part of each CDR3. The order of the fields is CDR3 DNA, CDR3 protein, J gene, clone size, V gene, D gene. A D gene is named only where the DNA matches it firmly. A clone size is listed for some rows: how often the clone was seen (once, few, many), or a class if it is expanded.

cdr3_nt: TGTGCCAGCAGTTCAAAGGACGGTACAGATACGCAGTATTTT
cdr3_aa: CASSSKDGTDTQYF
j_call: TRBJ2-3
clone_size: few
v_call: TRBV28
d_call: .

cdr3_nt: TGTGCCAGCAGGCCCCCGGCAGGGAGGGCCAAAAACATTCAGTACTTC
cdr3_aa: CASRPPAGRAKNIQYF
j_call: TRBJ2-4
clone_size: .
v_call: TRBV6-2/TRBV6-3
d_call: .

cdr3_nt: TGTGCCAGCAGTGTTACTAGCGGGGCTCCCACAGATACGCAGTATTTT
cdr3_aa: CASSVTSGAPTDTQYF
j_call: TRBJ2-3
clone_size: many
v_call: TRBV2
d_call: TRBD2

cdr3_nt: TGTGCCACCAGCAGAGACAGGGGCACTTTACAAGAGACCCAGTACTTC
cdr3_aa: CATSRDRGTLQETQYF
j_call: TRBJ2-5
clone_size: .
v_call: TRBV15
d_call: .

cdr3_nt: TGCGCCAGCAGCTATCGGGACGGCTCGAACACCGGGGAGCTGTTTTTT
cdr3_aa: CASSYRDGSNTGELFF
j_call: TRBJ2-2
clone_size: .
v_call: TRBV5-1
d_call: .

cdr3_nt: TGTGCCAGCACCGAAGGGGAGGACAATCAGCCCCAGCATTTT
cdr3_aa: CASTEGEDNQPQHF
j_call: TRBJ1-5
clone_size: .
v_call: TRBV2
d_call: .

cdr3_nt: TGTGCCAGCAGCCAAGACCCAGGGCAAGGCTACACCTTC
cdr3_aa: CASSQDPGQGYTF
j_call: TRBJ1-2
clone_size: many
v_call: TRBV3-1
d_call: .

cdr3_nt: TGTGCCACCAGCAGATACAGGGGCGACTATGGCTACACCTTC
cdr3_aa: CATSRYRGDYGYTF
j_call: TRBJ1-2
clone_size: .
v_call: TRBV15
d_call: TRBD1

cdr3_nt: TGTGCCAGCAGTGAAGTGGGGTATACGCAGTATTTT
cdr3_aa: CASSEVGYTQYF
j_call: TRBJ2-3
clone_size: few
v_call: TRBV6-1
d_call: .

cdr3_nt: TGTGCCAGCAGTTCTGCCCCGGGGGCCCGGTTGGGCGAGCAGTACTTC
cdr3_aa: CASSSAPGARLGEQYF
j_call: TRBJ2-7
clone_size: .
v_call: TRBV13
d_call: .

cdr3_nt: TGTGCCAGCAGCACCATCAAGGCAAACCCGCAGAATGAGCAGTTCTTC
cdr3_aa: CASSTIKANPQNEQFF
j_call: TRBJ2-1
clone_size: few
v_call: TRBV6-1
d_call: .

cdr3_nt: TGTGCCAGTAGTATTGAAGGAGGGACTCGGCAAGAGACCCAGTACTTC
cdr3_aa: CASSIEGGTRQETQYF
j_call: TRBJ2-5
clone_size: few
v_call: TRBV19
d_call: .

cdr3_nt: TGTGCCAGCAGCCTAACGTGGGGGGCTGGAAACACTGAAGCTTTCTTT
cdr3_aa: CASSLTWGAGNTEAFF
j_call: TRBJ1-1
clone_size: few
v_call: TRBV27
d_call: .

cdr3_nt: TGTGCCAGCAGCTCCGGCCGGGCCCGGGAGACCCAGTACTTC
cdr3_aa: CASSSGRARETQYF
j_call: TRBJ2-5
clone_size: few
v_call: TRBV9
d_call: .

cdr3_nt: TGTGCCAGCAGCTTAACGGGACAGTACAATGAGCAGTTCTTC
cdr3_aa: CASSLTGQYNEQFF
j_call: TRBJ2-1
clone_size: many
v_call: TRBV11-2
d_call: TRBD1

cdr3_nt: TGTGCCAGCAGCGTAGTTTCGGGACTCGAGCAGTTCTTC
cdr3_aa: CASSVVSGLEQFF
j_call: TRBJ2-1
clone_size: few
v_call: TRBV9
d_call: .

cdr3_nt: TGTGCCAGCGGGAGGGATTTCAGCACTGAAGCTTTCTTT
cdr3_aa: CASGRDFSTEAFF
j_call: TRBJ1-1
clone_size: .
v_call: TRBV14
d_call: .

cdr3_nt: TGTGCCAGCAGCTACTGGGGACAGATGAACACTGAAGCTTTCTTT
cdr3_aa: CASSYWGQMNTEAFF
j_call: TRBJ1-1
clone_size: .
v_call: TRBV11-2
d_call: TRBD1

cdr3_nt: TGTGCCAGCAGCCCAGGGCGGGTATCCTACAATGAGCAGTTCTTC
cdr3_aa: CASSPGRVSYNEQFF
j_call: TRBJ2-1
clone_size: many
v_call: TRBV7-2
d_call: .

cdr3_nt: TGTGCCAGCAGTGAAGGGATAAGAGCAACTAATGAAAAACTGTTTTTT
cdr3_aa: CASSEGIRATNEKLFF
j_call: TRBJ1-4
clone_size: few
v_call: TRBV6-1
d_call: .

cdr3_nt: TGTGCCAGCAGCCCTGACCCAAGCTCCTACAATGAGCAGTTCTTC
cdr3_aa: CASSPDPSSYNEQFF
j_call: TRBJ2-1
clone_size: many
v_call: TRBV3-1
d_call: .

cdr3_nt: TGTGCCACCAGCAGAGATGCCAGGAGCTCCTACGAGCAGTACTTC
cdr3_aa: CATSRDARSSYEQYF
j_call: TRBJ2-7
clone_size: few
v_call: TRBV15
d_call: .

cdr3_nt: TGTGCCAGCAGCTTTTCAGGGGCACTAGATACGCAGTATTTT
cdr3_aa: CASSFSGALDTQYF
j_call: TRBJ2-3
clone_size: many
v_call: TRBV7-8
d_call: .

cdr3_nt: TGTGCCAGCAGCCAGGAGGCTAGCGCAACCTACGAGCAGTACTTC
cdr3_aa: CASSQEASATYEQYF
j_call: TRBJ2-7
clone_size: .
v_call: TRBV11-2
d_call: .

cdr3_nt: TGCAGTGCTAACCACGACAGATCAACTAATGAAAAACTGTTTTTT
cdr3_aa: CSANHDRSTNEKLFF
j_call: TRBJ1-4
clone_size: few
v_call: TRBV20-1
d_call: .

cdr3_nt: TGTGCCAGCAGTGAACAGGGTGACAGGAACACTGAAGCTTTCTTT
cdr3_aa: CASSEQGDRNTEAFF
j_call: TRBJ1-1
clone_size: few
v_call: TRBV25-1
d_call: .

cdr3_nt: TGTGCCAGCAGCTTGACCGCGACCCCTGAGACTGAAGCTTTCTTT
cdr3_aa: CASSLTATPETEAFF
j_call: TRBJ1-1
clone_size: many
v_call: TRBV27
d_call: .

cdr3_nt: TGTGCCAGCAGTTACTCAAGGGATAGCAATCAGCCCCAGCATTTT
cdr3_aa: CASSYSRDSNQPQHF
j_call: TRBJ1-5
clone_size: many
v_call: TRBV6-5
d_call: .

cdr3_nt: TGTGCCTGGAGTGTACTAGGGGGCTACACCTTC
cdr3_aa: CAWSVLGGYTF
j_call: TRBJ1-2
clone_size: .
v_call: TRBV30
d_call: .

cdr3_nt: TGTGCCAGCAGCTTAGGCATCCTGGGGACTGAAGCTTTCTTT
cdr3_aa: CASSLGILGTEAFF
j_call: TRBJ1-1
clone_size: many
v_call: TRBV11-2
d_call: .

cdr3_nt: TGTGCCAGCAGCTCCGGGACTAGCGGGGGGATGTACTTC
cdr3_aa: CASSSGTSGGMYF
j_call: TRBJ2-5
clone_size: .
v_call: TRBV9
d_call: TRBD2

cdr3_nt: TGTGCCAGCAGCTCGACCGGAAGTTCATCCTACAATGAGCAGTTCTTC
cdr3_aa: CASSSTGSSSYNEQFF
j_call: TRBJ2-1
clone_size: .
v_call: TRBV7-6
d_call: .

cdr3_nt: TGTGCCAGCATTTCCCCACGGCTTGAAGCTTTCTTT
cdr3_aa: CASISPRLEAFF
j_call: TRBJ1-1
clone_size: .
v_call: TRBV6-1
d_call: .

cdr3_nt: TGTGCCAGCGGGACGGGCTACGAGCAGTACTTC
cdr3_aa: CASGTGYEQYF
j_call: TRBJ2-7
clone_size: many
v_call: TRBV6-1
d_call: .

cdr3_nt: TGCAGTGCTAGAGGGTTAAAGGGGGCGAACACCGGGGAGCTGTTTTTT
cdr3_aa: CSARGLKGANTGELFF
j_call: TRBJ2-2
clone_size: .
v_call: TRBV20-1
d_call: .

cdr3_nt: TGTGCCAGTAGTATACACAGGGAACTGTTTTTT
cdr3_aa: CASSIHRELFF
j_call: TRBJ2-2
clone_size: .
v_call: TRBV19
d_call: .

cdr3_nt: TGTGCCAGCAGTTACTCGAAGGGTGGCTCTGGCAATGAGCAGTTCTTC
cdr3_aa: CASSYSKGGSGNEQFF
j_call: TRBJ2-1
clone_size: few
v_call: TRBV6-5
d_call: .

cdr3_nt: TGTGCCAGCAGCTTGAGTACCCTCTCTGGAAACACCATATATTTT
cdr3_aa: CASSLSTLSGNTIYF
j_call: TRBJ1-3
clone_size: .
v_call: TRBV5-4
d_call: .

cdr3_nt: TGTGCCAGCAGACCATTTAACCGGGACAGTGACTACACCTTC
cdr3_aa: CASRPFNRDSDYTF
j_call: TRBJ1-2
clone_size: many
v_call: TRBV2
d_call: TRBD1

cdr3_nt: TGTGCCAGCAGTTTTCTAGGGACTAACTATGGCTACACCTTC
cdr3_aa: CASSFLGTNYGYTF
j_call: TRBJ1-2
clone_size: many
v_call: TRBV12-3/TRBV12-4
d_call: .

cdr3_nt: TGCGCCAGCAGCCATCGGGACACCCACACTGAAGCTTTCTTT
cdr3_aa: CASSHRDTHTEAFF
j_call: TRBJ1-1
clone_size: .
v_call: TRBV4-1
d_call: .

cdr3_nt: TGCAGTGCTAGAGATATCAGGACAGGCAATCAGCCCCAGCATTTT
cdr3_aa: CSARDIRTGNQPQHF
j_call: TRBJ1-5
clone_size: .
v_call: TRBV20-1
d_call: .

cdr3_nt: TGTGCCAGTACCGACTACTCCTACAATGAGCAGTTCTTC
cdr3_aa: CASTDYSYNEQFF
j_call: TRBJ2-1
clone_size: .
v_call: TRBV19
d_call: .

cdr3_nt: TGTGCCAGCAGCCGCCCCCCGGGCGAGACCCAGTACTTC
cdr3_aa: CASSRPPGETQYF
j_call: TRBJ2-5
clone_size: many
v_call: TRBV12-3/TRBV12-4
d_call: .

cdr3_nt: TGTGCCAGCATATTCGATGCGGGCCAGCCGGTCGAAGCTTTCTTT
cdr3_aa: CASIFDAGQPVEAFF
j_call: TRBJ1-1
clone_size: many
v_call: TRBV12-3/TRBV12-4
d_call: .

cdr3_nt: TGTGCCAGCAGCCGCAGGGTAGCAACTAATGAAAAACTGTTTTTT
cdr3_aa: CASSRRVATNEKLFF
j_call: TRBJ1-4
clone_size: .
v_call: TRBV6-1
d_call: .

cdr3_nt: TGTGCCTCGCTGGGGGACAGGGGCTACGAGCAGTACTTC
cdr3_aa: CASLGDRGYEQYF
j_call: TRBJ2-7
clone_size: many
v_call: TRBV30
d_call: TRBD1

cdr3_nt: TGCAGTGCTAGAGACCCGGAGATAACTGAAGCTTTCTTT
cdr3_aa: CSARDPEITEAFF
j_call: TRBJ1-1
clone_size: many
v_call: TRBV20-1
d_call: .

cdr3_nt: TGTGCCAGCAGCGTAGAGGGACAGGGAGGGAGTAGGTACTTC
cdr3_aa: CASSVEGQGGSRYF
j_call: TRBJ2-4
clone_size: .
v_call: TRBV9
d_call: TRBD1

cdr3_nt: TGTGCCAGCAGGAATAGCGGGAGAACCTACAATGAGCAGTTCTTC
cdr3_aa: CASRNSGRTYNEQFF
j_call: TRBJ2-1
clone_size: many
v_call: TRBV2
d_call: TRBD2

cdr3_nt: TGTGCCAGCAGCCCAGTCCAGATGAACACTGAAGCTTTCTTT
cdr3_aa: CASSPVQMNTEAFF
j_call: TRBJ1-1
clone_size: few
v_call: TRBV7-2
d_call: .

cdr3_nt: TGCAGTGCTAGGGGAGGACAGGGAACGACTGAAGCTTTCTTT
cdr3_aa: CSARGGQGTTEAFF
j_call: TRBJ1-1
clone_size: many
v_call: TRBV20-1
d_call: TRBD1

cdr3_nt: TGTGCCAGCAGCCAAGAACTTTCGGCTGAAGCTTTCTTT
cdr3_aa: CASSQELSAEAFF
j_call: TRBJ1-1
clone_size: .
v_call: TRBV14
d_call: .